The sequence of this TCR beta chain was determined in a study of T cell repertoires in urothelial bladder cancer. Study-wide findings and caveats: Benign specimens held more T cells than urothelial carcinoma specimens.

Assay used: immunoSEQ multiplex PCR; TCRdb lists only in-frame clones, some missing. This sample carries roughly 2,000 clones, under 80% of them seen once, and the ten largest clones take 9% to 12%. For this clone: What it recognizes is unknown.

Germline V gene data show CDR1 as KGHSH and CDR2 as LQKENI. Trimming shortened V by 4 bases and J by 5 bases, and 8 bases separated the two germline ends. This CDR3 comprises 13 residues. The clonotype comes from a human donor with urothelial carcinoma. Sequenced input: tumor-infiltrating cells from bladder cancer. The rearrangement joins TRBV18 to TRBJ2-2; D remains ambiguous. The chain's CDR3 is CASSLLETGELFF. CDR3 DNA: TGTGCCAGCTCACTCCTAGAGACCGGGGAGCTGTTTTTT. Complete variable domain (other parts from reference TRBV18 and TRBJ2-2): NAGVMQNPRHLVRRRGQEARLRCSPMKGHSHVYWYRQLPEEGLKFMVYLQKENIIDESGMPKERFSAEFPKEGPSILRIQQVVRGDSAAYFCASSLLETGELFFGEGSRLTVL.